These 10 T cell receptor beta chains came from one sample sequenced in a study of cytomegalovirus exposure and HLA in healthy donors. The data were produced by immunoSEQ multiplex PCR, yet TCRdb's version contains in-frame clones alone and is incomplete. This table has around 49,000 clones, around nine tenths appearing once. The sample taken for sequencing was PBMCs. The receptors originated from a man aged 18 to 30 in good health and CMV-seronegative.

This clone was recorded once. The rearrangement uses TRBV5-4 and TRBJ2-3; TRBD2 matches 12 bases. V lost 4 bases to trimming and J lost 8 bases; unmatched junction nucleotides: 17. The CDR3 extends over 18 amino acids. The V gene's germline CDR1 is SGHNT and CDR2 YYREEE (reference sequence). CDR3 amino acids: CASSPSKTSGSMRGTQYF. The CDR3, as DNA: TGTGCCAGCAGCCCTAGCAAGACTAGCGGGAGTATGCGTGGTACGCAGTATTTT. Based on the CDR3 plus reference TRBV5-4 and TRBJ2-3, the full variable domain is ETGVTQSPTHLIKTRGQQVTLRCSSQSGHNTVSWYQQALGQGPQFIFQYYREEENGRGNFPPRFSGLQFPNYSSELNVNALELDDSALYLCASSPSKTSGSMRGTQYFGPGTRLTVL.

Here the CDR3 reads CASSYGGDMNTEAFF. The CDR3, as DNA: TGTGCCAGCAGCTATGGTGGGGACATGAACACTGAAGCTTTCTTT. The chain links TRBV28 to TRBJ1-1; TRBD1 is a possible D gene (6 bases). Per germline, CDR1 MDHEN and CDR2 SYDVKM. This CDR3 region has 15 residues. V lost 6 bases, J lost 0 bases, and 14 bases lay in between.

The CDR3 spells CASSIWGEGKNIQYF. The CDR3, as DNA: TGTGCCAGTAGTATCTGGGGGGAGGGCAAAAACATTCAGTACTTC. V gene TRBV19 combines with J gene TRBJ2-4; 7 bases align to TRBD2. The V segment lost 3 bases and the J segment 3 bases; nucleotides outside the gene matches: 5. CDR1 is LNHDA and CDR2 is SQIVND in the germline V gene (reference sequence). This CDR3 is 15 amino acids long.

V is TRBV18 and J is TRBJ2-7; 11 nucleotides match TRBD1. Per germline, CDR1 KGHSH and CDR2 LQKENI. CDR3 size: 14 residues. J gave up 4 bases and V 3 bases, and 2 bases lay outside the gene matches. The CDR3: CASSPGTGGYEQYF. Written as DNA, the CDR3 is TGTGCCAGCTCACCCGGGACAGGGGGGTACGAGCAGTACTTC. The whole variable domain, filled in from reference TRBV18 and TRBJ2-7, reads NAGVMQNPRHLVRRRGQEARLRCSPMKGHSHVYWYRQLPEEGLKFMVYLQKENIIDESGMPKERFSAEFPKEGPSILRIQQVVRGDSAAYFCASSPGTGGYEQYFGPGTRLTVT.

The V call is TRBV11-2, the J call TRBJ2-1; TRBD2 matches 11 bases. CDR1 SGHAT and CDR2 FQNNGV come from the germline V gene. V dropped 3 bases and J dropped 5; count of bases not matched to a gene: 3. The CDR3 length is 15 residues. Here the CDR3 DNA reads TGTGCCAGCAGCTTTAGCGGGAGGGAAAACAATGAGCAGTTCTTC. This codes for CASSFSGRENNEQFF.

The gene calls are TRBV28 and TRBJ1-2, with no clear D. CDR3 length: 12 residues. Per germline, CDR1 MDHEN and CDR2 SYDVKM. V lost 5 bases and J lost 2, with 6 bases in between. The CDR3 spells CASSPSNYGYTF. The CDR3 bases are TGTGCCAGCAGTCCATCAAACTATGGCTACACCTTC.

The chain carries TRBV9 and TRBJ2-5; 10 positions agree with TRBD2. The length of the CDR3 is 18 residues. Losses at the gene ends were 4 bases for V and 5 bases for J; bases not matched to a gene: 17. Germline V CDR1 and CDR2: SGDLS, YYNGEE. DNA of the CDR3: TGTGCCAGCAGCAATCCGGGAGGAGCGGGAGGGGTTGGGGAGACCCAGTACTTC. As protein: CASSNPGGAGGVGETQYF.

The chain's CDR3 is CASSPGQGTYNEQFF. CDR3 nucleotide sequence: TGCGCCAGCAGTCCCGGACAGGGCACCTACAATGAGCAGTTCTTC. The gene calls are TRBV10-1 and TRBJ2-1; TRBD1 aligns across 8 bases. The CDR3 extends over 15 amino acids. Germline lookup yields CDR1 WNHNN and CDR2 SYGVQD (reference sequence). J was trimmed by 2 bases and V by 5 bases; bases with no gene match: 5.

In DNA form, the CDR3 reads TGTGCCAGCAGTGAAGTGGGACATTCGAACACTGAAGCTTTCTTT. This encodes CASSEVGHSNTEAFF. J is TRBJ1-1 and V is TRBV6-1; weak D call: TRBD1 (6 bases). V gave up 1 base and J gave up 1 base, with 10 bases separating them. Germline CDR1 MNHNS, CDR2 SASEGT. The CDR3 runs to 15 residues.

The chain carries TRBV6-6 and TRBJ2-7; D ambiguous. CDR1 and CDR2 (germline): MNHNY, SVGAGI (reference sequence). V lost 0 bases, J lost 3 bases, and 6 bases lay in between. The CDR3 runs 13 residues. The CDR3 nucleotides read TGTGCCAGCAGTTACTCTTCCTTCTACGAGCAGTACTTC. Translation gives CASSYSSFYEQYF.